Presented here are 31 T cell receptor beta chains from one specimen sequenced in a study of T cell changes during pregnancy in multiple sclerosis. The repertoire was sequenced with immunoSEQ multiplex PCR; TCRdb's copy has only in-frame clones and lacks some. This sample yields under 30,000 clones, of which 89% are seen a single time; approximately 6.9% belongs to the top ten. Here the sequenced sample was CD8+ T cells from peripheral blood mononuclear cells, taken in the second trimester of pregnancy. These receptors came from a female donor with multiple sclerosis, enrolled in a pregnancy study.

This chain links TRBV5-4 with TRBJ2-1; 9 bases map to TRBD2. This CDR3 comprises 15 residues. The germline gives CDR1 SGHNT, CDR2 YYREEE (reference sequence). V shed 1 base and J 5 bases; nucleotides not matched to a gene: 4. The CDR3 loop reads CASSLMGTSNNEQFF. The CDR3 DNA reads TGTGCCAGCAGCTTGATGGGGACTAGCAACAATGAGCAGTTCTTC.

The V gene is TRBV7-8, the J gene TRBJ2-5, with 12 bases identical to TRBD2. Germline CDR1 is SGHVS and CDR2 is FQNEAQ. J was trimmed by 5 bases and V by 4 bases; bases with no gene match: 5. The CDR3 runs 15 residues. CDR3 residues: CASSSLAGGLETQYF. The CDR3 region has the DNA TGTGCCAGCAGCTCACTAGCGGGGGGCTTGGAGACCCAGTACTTC.

This clone was counted once. The J gene is TRBJ1-1, the V gene TRBV5-6, with D perhaps TRBD1 (5 bases). Germline loops: CDR1 SGHDT, CDR2 YYEEEE. The CDR3 has 14 residues. V was trimmed by 5 bases and J by 0 bases, leaving 11 bases between them. CDR3 DNA sequence: TGTGCCAGCAGAACAGGAGAGCTGAACACTGAAGCTTTCTTT. Amino acids: CASRTGELNTEAFF.

J is TRBJ2-1 and V is TRBV1; TRBD2 is taken as the D call from the table, unchecked against the DNA. TRBV1 is a known pseudogene. The CDR3 covers 16 residues. The CDR3 nucleotides are TGCACCAGCAGCCAAGATGGGACTAGCGGGAGCAATGAGCAGTTCTTC. Translated: CTSSQDGTSGSNEQFF.

The chain is built from TRBV29-1 and TRBJ2-1; 7 nucleotides line up with TRBD2. The junction had 5 bases not matched to a gene; V was cut back by 4 bases and J by 5 bases. Germline V gives CDR1 SQVTM, CDR2 ANQGSEA. The CDR3 covers 13 residues. For the CDR3, the DNA is TGCAGCGTTGGCAGCGGGGAAGACAATGAGCAGTTCTTC. This translates into CSVGSGEDNEQFF.

The chain uses TRBV14 and TRBJ1-2; D is ambiguous. This CDR3 is built from 13 residues. Germline assignment: CDR1 SGHDN and CDR2 FVKESK. The V end lost 4 bases, the J end lost 4 bases, and 10 bases lay between the germline ends. The CDR3 region has the DNA TGTGCCAGCAGCCCCTCACTAGGCTATGGCTACACCTTC. Translation: CASSPSLGYGYTF. The whole variable domain, remainder taken from reference TRBV14 and TRBJ1-2, is EAGVTQFPSHSVIEKGQTVTLRCDPISGHDNLYWYRRVMGKEIKFLLHFVKESKQDESGMPNNRFLAERTGGTYSTLKVQPAELEDSGVYFCASSPSLGYGYTFGSGTRLTVV.

The genes are TRBV30 and TRBJ1-5; possible D gene TRBD1, 5 bases. Germline CDR1 is GTSNPN and CDR2 is SVGIG (reference sequence). Trimming stripped 0 bases from V and 3 bases from J, with 12 bases between. This CDR3 comprises 15 residues. The CDR3 DNA follows: TGTGCCTGGAGTGTCGCAGGGATACTCAATCAGCCCCAGCATTTT. Its protein is CAWSVAGILNQPQHF.

The genes are TRBV14 and TRBJ1-2, with TRBD1 as a possible D gene (5 bases). The CDR3 totals 14 residues. Trimming took off 1 base at V and 6 bases at J, with 12 bases between the two ends. Looked up from germline, CDR1 is SGHDN and CDR2 is FVKESK. This CDR3 reads CASSQAGGGDGYTF. The CDR3 coding sequence is TGTGCCAGCAGCCAAGCTGGGGGAGGGGATGGCTACACCTTC.

The chain employs TRBV7-9 and TRBJ2-7; D remains ambiguous. V shed 5 bases and J shed 2 bases, with 16 bases lying between them. CDR1 and CDR2 from the germline V gene are SEHNR and FQNEAQ (reference sequence). The CDR3 sequence is 15 residues long. DNA for the CDR3: TGTGCCAGCAGCCCTACCCCTCCGAGTCCCTACGAGCAGTACTTC. Amino acids: CASSPTPPSPYEQYF. The whole variable domain, filled in from reference TRBV7-9 and TRBJ2-7, reads DTGVSQNPRHKITKRGQNVTFRCDPISEHNRLYWYRQTLGQGPEFLTYFQNEAQLEKSRLLSDRFSAERPKGSFSTLEIQRTEQGDSAMYLCASSPTPPSPYEQYFGPGTRLTVT.

The V call is TRBV27, the J call TRBJ2-5; TRBD2 aligns across 9 bases. The germline gives CDR1 MNHEY, CDR2 SMNVEV (reference sequence). This CDR3 is built from 15 residues. J gave up 1 base and V 3 bases, and 3 bases lay outside the gene matches. The CDR3 DNA is TGTGCCAGCAGTTTCCTAGCGGGGACCCAAGAGACCCAGTACTTC. Encoded protein: CASSFLAGTQETQYF.

The sample holds a few counts of this clone. The chain recombines TRBV11-2 with TRBJ2-5; D unresolved. The germline V gene has CDR1 SGHAT and CDR2 FQNNGV. This CDR3 is 12 amino acids long. Trimming stripped 7 bases from V and 5 bases from J, with 11 bases between. As DNA, the CDR3 is TGTGCCAGCACACTCAACGGGGAGACCCAGTACTTC. Amino acid sequence: CASTLNGETQYF.

The J gene is TRBJ2-7, the V gene TRBV7-2; no definite D call. V was shortened by 0 bases and J by 3 bases, with 6 bases between the two germline ends. In germline, CDR1 is SGHTA, CDR2 FQGNSA. The CDR3 runs 13 residues. The CDR3 region has the DNA TGTGCCAGCAGCTTAGCGTTTCTCTACGAGCAGTACTTC. Translated: CASSLAFLYEQYF.

V gene TRBV6-1 combines with J gene TRBJ1-6; 7 positions agree with TRBD1. Germline V gene data show CDR1 as MNHNS and CDR2 as SASEGT. The CDR3 has 17 amino acids. J gave up 0 bases and V 4 bases, and 6 bases lay outside the gene matches. CDR3 sequence: CASSARQGSSYNSPLHF. In DNA form, the CDR3 reads TGTGCCAGCAGTGCCCGACAGGGAAGCTCCTATAATTCACCCCTCCACTTT.

V gene TRBV5-6 combines with J gene TRBJ1-1, with 8 nucleotides matching TRBD1. The J segment lost 4 bases and the V segment lost 7 bases, leaving 6 bases of the junction unmatched. The CDR3 totals 13 residues. The germline gives CDR1 SGHDT, CDR2 YYEEEE. DNA for the CDR3: TGTGCCAGCCACCCCGGGACAGGCACTGAAGCTTTCTTT. The encoded protein is CASHPGTGTEAFF.

The chain recombines TRBV7-9 with TRBJ2-7; D remains ambiguous. Germline V gives CDR1 SEHNR, CDR2 FQNEAQ (reference sequence). CDR3 length equals 13 residues. V was trimmed by 2 bases and J by 3 bases, leaving 8 bases between them. The CDR3 loop is CASSLQVGYEQYF. In nucleotides, the CDR3 is TGTGCCAGCAGCTTACAGGTTGGCTACGAGCAGTACTTC.

This rearrangement joins TRBV7-2 to TRBJ2-7, with 7 positions matching TRBD1. CDR1 is SGHTA and CDR2 is FQGNSA in the germline V gene. CDR3 length: 14 residues. J gave up 4 bases and V 5 bases, and 8 bases lay outside the gene matches. Here the CDR3 reads CASSLDRVGYEQYF. The CDR3 region has the DNA TGTGCCAGCAGCCTCGACAGGGTTGGGTACGAGCAGTACTTC.

The V gene is TRBV6-5, the J gene TRBJ2-5; possible D gene TRBD2, 5 bases. The CDR3 spans 15 residues. Between the trimmed V and J ends, which lost 8 bases and 4 bases, there was a span of 20 bases. Per the germline V gene, CDR1 is MNHEY and CDR2 is SVGAGI. The CDR3 is CASSSAGRVGETQYF. The CDR3 DNA reads as TGTGCCAGCTCCTCGGCGGGTCGGGTAGGAGAGACCCAGTACTTC.

V and J are TRBV28 and TRBJ1-4; D uncertain. Germline CDR1 is MDHEN and CDR2 is SYDVKM. The CDR3 runs to 14 residues. V was cut by 1 base and J by 5 bases, with 8 bases left in between. Here the CDR3 reads CASSLSGENEKLFF. CDR3 nucleotides: TGTGCCAGCAGTTTATCTGGGGAGAATGAAAAACTGTTTTTT.

This clone was detected only once. The chain carries TRBV19 and TRBJ2-5, with 7 positions matching TRBD1. With 9 bases clipped from V and 4 bases from J, the junction kept 5 bases outside the gene matches. Germline assignment: CDR1 LNHDA and CDR2 SQIVND (reference sequence). This CDR3 is 12 amino acids long. The CDR3 protein is CARWTGTETQYF. CDR3 bases: TGTGCCAGGTGGACAGGCACAGAGACCCAGTACTTC.

This sequence joins TRBV7-9 and TRBJ1-3, with a weak D call TRBD1 (5 bases). Trimming took off 4 bases at V and 0 bases at J, with 13 bases between the two ends. Germline-derived CDR1 and CDR2 are SEHNR and FQNEAQ (reference sequence). The CDR3 sequence is 16 residues long. The CDR3 here is CASSWDLSGSGNTIYF. The CDR3 nucleotides read TGTGCCAGCAGCTGGGACTTGTCGGGCTCTGGAAACACCATATATTTT.

V and J are TRBV9 and TRBJ2-3; 11 bases line up with TRBD2. The CDR3 is 17 amino acids. In germline, CDR1 is SGDLS, CDR2 YYNGEE. The V segment lost 0 bases and the J segment 2 bases; nucleotides outside the gene matches: 5. CDR3 DNA sequence: TGTGCCAGCAGCGTAGGGACTAGCGGGTATTCCACAGATACGCAGTATTTT. Its protein product is CASSVGTSGYSTDTQYF. The entire variable domain, with the rest obtained from reference TRBV9 and TRBJ2-3, is as follows: DSGVTQTPKHLITATGQRVTLRCSPRSGDLSVYWYQQSLDQGLQFLIQYYNGEERAKGNILERFSAQQFPDLHSELNLSSLELGDSALYFCASSVGTSGYSTDTQYFGPGTRLTVL.

The genes are TRBV6-1 and TRBJ1-2; D call uncertain. Germline V CDR1 and CDR2: MNHNS, SASEGT. Trimming pared 2 bases from V and 6 bases from J, leaving 7 bases between. The CDR3 sequence is 12 residues long. The CDR3 DNA reads as TGTGCCAGCAGTGAATGGGGAGATGGCTACACCTTC. Its protein is CASSEWGDGYTF.

The chain uses TRBV2 and TRBJ2-1; 7 nucleotides line up with TRBD1. The CDR3 extends over 15 amino acids. V lost 3 bases to trimming and J lost 7 bases; unmatched junction nucleotides: 9. Per germline, CDR1 SNHLY and CDR2 FYNNEI. The CDR3 protein is CASSEWTGSSNEQFF. The CDR3, as DNA: TGTGCCAGCAGTGAGTGGACAGGATCTAGTAATGAGCAGTTCTTC.

V gene TRBV4-3 combines with J gene TRBJ1-6; TRBD1 might be the D (6 bases). V was pared by 0 bases and J by 8 bases, with 8 bases between. This CDR3 has 14 residues. Per germline, CDR1 LGHNA and CDR2 YSLEER. CDR3 in amino acids: CASSQDRGYSPLHF. As DNA, the CDR3 is TGCGCCAGCAGCCAAGACAGGGGTTATTCACCCCTCCACTTT.

The chain employs TRBV5-4 and TRBJ2-5; the match to TRBD2 covers 10 bases. The CDR3 has 15 residues. V was clipped by 4 bases and J by 7 bases; unmatched bases: 10. Germline V gives CDR1 SGHNT, CDR2 YYREEE (reference sequence). The CDR3 sequence is CASSGGTSVRGTQYF. CDR3 DNA: TGTGCCAGCAGCGGCGGGACTAGCGTTCGGGGGACCCAGTACTTC.

V gene TRBV27 combines with J gene TRBJ2-7; D is ambiguous. This CDR3 contains 15 residues. The V end lost 0 bases, the J end lost 2 bases, and 11 bases lay between the germline ends. Germline lookup yields CDR1 MNHEY and CDR2 SMNVEV (reference sequence). The CDR3 DNA is TGTGCCAGCAGTTTATCCCAGAGGCCCACCTACGAGCAGTACTTC. It translates to CASSLSQRPTYEQYF.

The chain combines TRBV27 with TRBJ2-7; 7 nucleotides line up with TRBD2. The V gene's germline CDR1 is MNHEY and CDR2 SMNVEV (reference sequence). The CDR3 loop spans 13 amino acids. V lost 4 bases, J lost 9 bases, and 9 bases stayed unmatched. Written as DNA, the CDR3 is TGTGCCAGCAGTTCGCCCCCCGGGGGGTTGCAGTACTTC. Translated: CASSSPPGGLQYF.

J is TRBJ1-1 and V is TRBV5-1; D perhaps matches TRBD1 (6 bases). V was clipped by 0 bases and J by 10 bases, with 19 bases between them. The germline gives CDR1 SGHRS, CDR2 YFSETQ. This CDR3 is built from 15 residues. The CDR3 bases are TGCGCCAGCAGCTTGGGTTCTCTGGGGGCCGTGAGAGCTTTCTTT. This gives the protein CASSLGSLGAVRAFF.

V and J are TRBV5-4 and TRBJ2-3, with a weak D call TRBD2 (6 bases). CDR1 is SGHNT and CDR2 is YYREEE in the germline V gene (reference sequence). V dropped 3 bases and J dropped 4 bases, with 15 bases sitting between them. This CDR3 comprises 15 residues. CDR3 in amino acids: CASSSPGLPADTQYF. CDR3 coding DNA: TGTGCCAGCAGCTCACCGGGACTGCCCGCAGATACGCAGTATTTT.

This rearrangement joins TRBV6-5 to TRBJ2-1; maybe TRBD1 (5 bases). CDR1 and CDR2 (germline): MNHEY, SVGAGI. This CDR3 comprises 15 residues. Trimming pared 7 bases from V and 0 bases from J, leaving 13 bases between. In nucleotides, the CDR3 is TGTGCCAGCACCGAAGGGGCCTACTCCTACAATGAGCAGTTCTTC. Amino acid sequence: CASTEGAYSYNEQFF.

In its sample, this clone is large. This chain links TRBV7-8 with TRBJ2-3; the D is unclear. The CDR3 contains 13 residues. Germline-derived CDR1 and CDR2 are SGHVS and FQNEAQ. V was cut by 2 bases and J by 6 bases, with 9 bases left in between. In nucleotides, the CDR3 is TGTGCCAGCAGCTTACTCCACGGGGATACGCAGTATTTT. Amino acids: CASSLLHGDTQYF.